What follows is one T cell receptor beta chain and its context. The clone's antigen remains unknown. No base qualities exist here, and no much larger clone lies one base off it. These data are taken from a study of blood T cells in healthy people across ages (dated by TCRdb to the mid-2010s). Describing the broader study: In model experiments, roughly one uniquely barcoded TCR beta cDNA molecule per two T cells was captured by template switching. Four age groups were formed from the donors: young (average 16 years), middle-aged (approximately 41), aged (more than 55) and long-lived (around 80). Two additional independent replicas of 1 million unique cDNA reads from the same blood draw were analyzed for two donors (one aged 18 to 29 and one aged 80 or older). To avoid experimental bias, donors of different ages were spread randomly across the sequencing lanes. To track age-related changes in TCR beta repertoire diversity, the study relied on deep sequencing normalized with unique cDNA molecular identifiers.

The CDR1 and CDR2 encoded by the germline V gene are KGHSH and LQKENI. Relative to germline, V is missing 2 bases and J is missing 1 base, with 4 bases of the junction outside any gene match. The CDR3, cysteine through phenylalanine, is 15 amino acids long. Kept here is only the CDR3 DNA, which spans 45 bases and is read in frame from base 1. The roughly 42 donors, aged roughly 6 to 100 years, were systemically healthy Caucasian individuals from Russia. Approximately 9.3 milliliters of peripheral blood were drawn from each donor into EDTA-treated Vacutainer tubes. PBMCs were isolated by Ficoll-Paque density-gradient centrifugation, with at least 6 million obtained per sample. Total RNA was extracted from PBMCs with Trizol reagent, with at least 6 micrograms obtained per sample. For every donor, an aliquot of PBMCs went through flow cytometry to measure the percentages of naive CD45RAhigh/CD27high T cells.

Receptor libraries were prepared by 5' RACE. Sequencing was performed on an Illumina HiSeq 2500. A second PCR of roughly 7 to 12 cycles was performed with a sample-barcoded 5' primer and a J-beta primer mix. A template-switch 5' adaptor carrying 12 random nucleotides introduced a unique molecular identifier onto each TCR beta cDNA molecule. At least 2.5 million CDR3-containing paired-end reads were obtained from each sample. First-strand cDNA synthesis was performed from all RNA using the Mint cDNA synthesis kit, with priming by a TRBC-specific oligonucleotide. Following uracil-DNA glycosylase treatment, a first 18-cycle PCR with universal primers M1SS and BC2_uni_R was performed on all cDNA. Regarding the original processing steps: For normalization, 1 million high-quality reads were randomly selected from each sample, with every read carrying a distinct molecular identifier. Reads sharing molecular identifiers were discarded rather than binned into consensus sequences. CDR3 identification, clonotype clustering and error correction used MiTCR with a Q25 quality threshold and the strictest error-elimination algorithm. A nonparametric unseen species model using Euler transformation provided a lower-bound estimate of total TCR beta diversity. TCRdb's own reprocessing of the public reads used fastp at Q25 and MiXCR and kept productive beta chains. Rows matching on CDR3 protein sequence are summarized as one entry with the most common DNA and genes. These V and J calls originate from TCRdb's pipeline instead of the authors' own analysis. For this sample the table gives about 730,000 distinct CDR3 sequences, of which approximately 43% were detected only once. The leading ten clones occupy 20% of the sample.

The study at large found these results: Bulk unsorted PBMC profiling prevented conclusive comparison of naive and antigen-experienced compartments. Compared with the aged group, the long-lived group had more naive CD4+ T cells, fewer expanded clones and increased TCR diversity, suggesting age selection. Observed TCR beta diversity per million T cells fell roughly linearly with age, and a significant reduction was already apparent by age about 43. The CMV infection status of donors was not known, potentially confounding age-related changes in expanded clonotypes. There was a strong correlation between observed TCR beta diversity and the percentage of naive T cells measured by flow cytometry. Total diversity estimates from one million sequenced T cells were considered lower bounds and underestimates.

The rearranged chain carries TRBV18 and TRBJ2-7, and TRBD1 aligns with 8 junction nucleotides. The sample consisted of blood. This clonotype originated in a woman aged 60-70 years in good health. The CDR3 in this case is CASSPGQGDSYEQYF. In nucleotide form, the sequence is TGTGCCAGCTCACCAGGACAGGGTGATTCCTACGAGCAGTACTTC.